One and the same sample provided the 12 T cell receptor beta chains below, sequenced in a study of blood T cells in healthy people across ages. A second PCR, run for roughly 7 to 11 cycles, used a sample-barcoded 5' primer plus a J-beta primer mix. TCRdb reanalysed the 5' RACE reads using MiXCR and keeps one entry per CDR3 protein. The sample yields some 850,000 distinct CDR3 sequences, approximately 24% seen once. The sample was also linked to a second study, of T cells of mothers and their children.

Source material: blood. These receptors were collected from a boy aged 10-17 years in good health.

The chain recombines TRBV7-9 with TRBJ1-1; D gene unclear. The V end was cut by 5 bases, the J end by 8 bases, with 9 bases between. The germline gives CDR1 SEHNR, CDR2 FQNEAQ (reference sequence). The length of the CDR3 is 11 residues. For the CDR3, the DNA is TGTGCCAGCAGCCGGGAGCGGGAAGCTTTCTTT. Translation gives CASSREREAFF.

Comment on this clonotype: One end of the junction varies from germline; a read error may be responsible. The chain uses TRBV28 and TRBJ2-5; D not resolved. Germline V gene lookup returns CDR1 MDHEN and CDR2 SYDVKM. This CDR3 comprises 16 residues. The CDR3 DNA is TGTGCCAGTAGTTTGGGATTCATGGATATCCAAGAGACCCAGTACTTC. Translating it yields CASSLGFMDIQETQYF.

Regarding this clonotype: No conserved phenylalanine or tryptophan is present at the end of the CDR3, so a read error is the likely explanation. V usage is TRBV18 and J usage is TRBJ1-6, with D maybe TRBD1 (5 bases). CDR1 is KGHSH and CDR2 is LQKENI in the germline V gene. The CDR3 extends over 14 amino acids. Trimming removed 2 bases from V and 10 bases from J, with 12 bases in between. Here the CDR3 DNA reads TGTGCCAGCTCACCAGGGACCCGGGGATCACCCCTCCACCTT. Protein sequence: CASSPGTRGSPLHL.

The chain has TRBV5-1 and TRBJ2-5; no firm D call. Trimming shortened V by 4 bases and J by 5 bases, and 6 bases separated the two germline ends. The CDR3 consists of 11 residues. Germline-derived CDR1 and CDR2 are SGHRS and YFSETQ. This chain's CDR3 is CASSEWETQYF. For the CDR3, the DNA is TGCGCCAGCAGCGAGTGGGAGACCCAGTACTTC.

This clonotype appeared a few times. The V call is TRBV5-1, the J call TRBJ2-1, with TRBD1 matching over 10 bases. The CDR3 is 12 residues long. V gave up 7 bases and J gave up 6 bases; unmatched junction bases: 1. Looked up from germline, CDR1 is SGHRS and CDR2 is YFSETQ. The CDR3 DNA follows: TGCGCCAGCGGGGACAGGGGCAATGAGCAGTTCTTC. Protein sequence: CASGDRGNEQFF.

This clonotype was picked up a small number of times. This sequence joins TRBV28 and TRBJ1-5; 10 bases agree with TRBD1. This CDR3 comprises 16 residues. Germline CDR1 is MDHEN and CDR2 is SYDVKM. Trimming at V came to 6 bases and at J to 3 bases, leaving 8 bases not matched to a gene. CDR3 DNA: TGTGCCAGCAGCTCTAGGACAGGGGGAACCAATCAGCCCCAGCATTTT. It translates to CASSSRTGGTNQPQHF.

V gene TRBV24-1 combines with J gene TRBJ1-2, with D perhaps TRBD1 (6 bases). V lost 4 bases to trimming and J lost 8 bases, with 16 bases between them. Germline V CDR1 and CDR2: KGHDR, SFDVKD. There are 14 residues in the CDR3. The chain's CDR3 is CATSDGAGTKGYTF. The CDR3 nucleotides read TGTGCCACCAGTGACGGTGCCGGGACAAAAGGCTACACCTTC.

The V call is TRBV12-5, the J call TRBJ2-6; D remains unclear. Germline loops: CDR1 LGHNT, CDR2 FRNRAP. The ends were cut back, 0 bases at V and 2 bases at J, with 11 bases in the middle. The CDR3 runs to 17 residues. In DNA, the CDR3 is TGTGCTAGTGGTTTGGTACCCAGGCCACCTGGGGCCAACGTCCTGACTTTC. This gives the protein CASGLVPRPPGANVLTF.

This clonotype was observed a handful of times. The rearrangement uses TRBV7-9 and TRBJ2-7; D is unresolved. V shed 5 bases and J shed 3 bases, with 8 bases lying between them. The CDR3 sequence is 12 residues long. Germline CDR1 is SEHNR and CDR2 is FQNEAQ (reference sequence). The CDR3 region is CASSPDDYEQYF. CDR3 DNA: TGTGCCAGCAGCCCCGACGACTACGAGCAGTACTTC.

This clonotype was counted a few times. The V gene is TRBV19, the J gene TRBJ2-5, with D possibly TRBD1 on 5 matching bases. The J call may be incorrect, as the DNA end agrees better with TRBJ2-7. This CDR3 region has 14 residues. CDR1 LNHDA and CDR2 SQIVND come from the germline V gene (reference sequence). In DNA form, the CDR3 reads TGTGCCAGTAGGCTCCACGACAGTTCCTACGAGCAGTACTTC. This codes for CASRLHDSSYEQYF.

The chain has TRBV7-7 and TRBJ2-2; D perhaps matches TRBD2 (6 bases). The germline V gene has CDR1 SSHAT and CDR2 FNYEAQ (reference sequence). The CDR3 contains 15 residues. V dropped 5 bases and J dropped 3 bases, with 13 bases sitting between them. CDR3: CASSAGGTHTGELFF. The CDR3 DNA sequence: TGTGCCAGCAGCGCCGGAGGGACCCACACCGGGGAGCTGTTTTTT.

V is TRBV6-6 and J is TRBJ1-3, with D tentatively TRBD1 (6 bases). Germline lookup yields CDR1 MNHNY and CDR2 SVGAGI (reference sequence). CDR3 size: 14 residues. Trimming cost V 6 bases and J 4 bases, with 13 bases left between them. CDR3 nucleotide sequence: TGTGCCAGCAGCCAAACCACAGGGGGAAACACCATATATTTT. It yields the protein CASSQTTGGNTIYF.